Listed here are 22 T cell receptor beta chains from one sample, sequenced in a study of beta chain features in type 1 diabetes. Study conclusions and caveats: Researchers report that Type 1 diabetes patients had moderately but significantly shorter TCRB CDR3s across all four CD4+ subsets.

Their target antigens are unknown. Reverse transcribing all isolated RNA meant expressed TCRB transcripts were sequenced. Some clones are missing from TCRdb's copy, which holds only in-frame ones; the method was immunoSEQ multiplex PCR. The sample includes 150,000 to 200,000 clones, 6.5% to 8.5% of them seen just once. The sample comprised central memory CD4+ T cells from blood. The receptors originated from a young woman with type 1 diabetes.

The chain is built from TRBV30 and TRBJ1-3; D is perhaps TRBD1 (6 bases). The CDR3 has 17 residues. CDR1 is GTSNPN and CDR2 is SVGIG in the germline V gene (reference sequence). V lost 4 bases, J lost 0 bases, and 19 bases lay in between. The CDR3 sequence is CAWIPYWTDNSGNTIYF. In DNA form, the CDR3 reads TGTGCCTGGATTCCCTATTGGACAGACAACTCTGGAAACACCATATATTTT.

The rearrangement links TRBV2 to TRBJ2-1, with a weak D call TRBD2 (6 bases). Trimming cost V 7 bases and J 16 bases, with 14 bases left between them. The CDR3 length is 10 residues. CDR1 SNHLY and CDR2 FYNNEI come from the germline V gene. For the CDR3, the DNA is TGTGCCAGCACCCAGACTAGGATCTTCTTC. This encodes CASTQTRIFF.

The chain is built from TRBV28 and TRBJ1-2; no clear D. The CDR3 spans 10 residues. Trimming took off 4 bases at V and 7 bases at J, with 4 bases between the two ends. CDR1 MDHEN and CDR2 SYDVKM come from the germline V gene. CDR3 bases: TGTGCCAGCAGTTCCATTGGCTACACCTTC. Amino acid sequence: CASSSIGYTF.

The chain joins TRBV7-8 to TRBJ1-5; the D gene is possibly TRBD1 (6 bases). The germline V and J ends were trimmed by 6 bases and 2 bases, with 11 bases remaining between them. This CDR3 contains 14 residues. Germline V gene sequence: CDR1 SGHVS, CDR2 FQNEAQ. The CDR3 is CASRQGRGNQPQHF. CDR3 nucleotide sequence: TGTGCCAGCAGACAGGGTCGGGGCAATCAGCCCCAGCATTTT.

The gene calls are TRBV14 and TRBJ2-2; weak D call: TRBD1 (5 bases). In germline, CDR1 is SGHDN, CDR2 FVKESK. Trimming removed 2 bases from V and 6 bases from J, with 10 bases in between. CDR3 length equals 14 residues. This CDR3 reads CASSQPQAPGELFF. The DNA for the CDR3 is TGTGCCAGCAGCCAACCACAGGCCCCCGGGGAGCTGTTTTTT.

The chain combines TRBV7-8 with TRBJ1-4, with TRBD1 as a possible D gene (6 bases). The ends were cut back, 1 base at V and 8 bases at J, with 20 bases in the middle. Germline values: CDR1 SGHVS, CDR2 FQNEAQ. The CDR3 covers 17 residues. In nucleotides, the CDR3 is TGTGCCAGCAGCTTAGTCGTGGGGCAGGGGCTAGACGAAAAACTGTTTTTT. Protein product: CASSLVVGQGLDEKLFF.

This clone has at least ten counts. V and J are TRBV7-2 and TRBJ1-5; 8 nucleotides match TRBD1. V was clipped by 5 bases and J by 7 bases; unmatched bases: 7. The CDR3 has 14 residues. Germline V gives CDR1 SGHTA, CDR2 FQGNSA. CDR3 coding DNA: TGTGCCAGCAGCCGAGGACAGGGCAGCCAGCCCCAGCATTTT. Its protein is CASSRGQGSQPQHF.

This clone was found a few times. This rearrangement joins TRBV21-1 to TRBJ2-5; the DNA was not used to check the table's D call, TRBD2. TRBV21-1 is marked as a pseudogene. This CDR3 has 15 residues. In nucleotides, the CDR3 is TGTGCCAGCAGCTTCCCCCCCACTACCCGAGAGACCCAGTACTTC. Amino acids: CASSFPPTTRETQYF.

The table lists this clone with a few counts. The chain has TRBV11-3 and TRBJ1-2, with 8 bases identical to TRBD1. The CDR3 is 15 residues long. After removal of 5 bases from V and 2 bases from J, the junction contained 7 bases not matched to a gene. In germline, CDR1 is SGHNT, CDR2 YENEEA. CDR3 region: CASSLRQGRNYGYTF. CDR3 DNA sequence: TGTGCCAGCAGCCTCAGACAGGGGAGGAACTATGGCTACACCTTC.

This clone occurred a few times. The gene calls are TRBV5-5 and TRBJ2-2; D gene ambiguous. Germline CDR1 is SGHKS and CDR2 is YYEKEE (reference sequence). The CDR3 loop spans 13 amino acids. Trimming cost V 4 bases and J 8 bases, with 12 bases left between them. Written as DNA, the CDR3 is TGTGCCAGCAGCCCCAAGTTGGAGGGGGAGCTGTTTTTT. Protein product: CASSPKLEGELFF.

CDR3 sequence (DNA): TGCAGCGTGGGGGCCGGGGGGAGCGAAAAACTGTTTTTT. Protein sequence: CSVGAGGSEKLFF. The V gene is TRBV29-1, the J gene TRBJ1-4; D might be TRBD1 (6 bases). The CDR3 runs 13 residues. V dropped 6 bases and J dropped 8 bases, with 16 bases sitting between them. Germline-derived CDR1 and CDR2 are SQVTM and ANQGSEA.

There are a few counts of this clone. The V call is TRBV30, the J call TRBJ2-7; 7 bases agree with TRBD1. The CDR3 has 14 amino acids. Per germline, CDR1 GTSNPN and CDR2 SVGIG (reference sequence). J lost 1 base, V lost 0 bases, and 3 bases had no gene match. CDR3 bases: TGTGCCTGGAGTGTCAACAGGGGTTCCTACGAGCAGTACTTC. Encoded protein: CAWSVNRGSYEQYF. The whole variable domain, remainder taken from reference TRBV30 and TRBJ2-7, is SQTIHQWPATLVQPVGSPLSLECTVEGTSNPNLYWYRQAAGRGLQLLFYSVGIGQISSEVPQNLSASRPQDRQFILSSKKLLLSDSGFYLCAWSVNRGSYEQYFGPGTRLTVT.

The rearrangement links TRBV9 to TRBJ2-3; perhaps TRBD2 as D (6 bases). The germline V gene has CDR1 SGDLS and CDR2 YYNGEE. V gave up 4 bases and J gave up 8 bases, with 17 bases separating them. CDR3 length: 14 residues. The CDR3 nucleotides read TGTGCCAGCAGCACGGGGGAACGAACGGTTACGCAGTATTTT. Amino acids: CASSTGERTVTQYF.

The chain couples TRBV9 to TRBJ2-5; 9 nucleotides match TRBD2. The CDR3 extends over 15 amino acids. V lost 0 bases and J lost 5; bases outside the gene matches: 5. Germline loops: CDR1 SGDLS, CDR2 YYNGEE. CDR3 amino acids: CASSVGASGAETQYF. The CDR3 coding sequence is TGTGCCAGCAGCGTAGGGGCTAGCGGGGCCGAGACCCAGTACTTC.

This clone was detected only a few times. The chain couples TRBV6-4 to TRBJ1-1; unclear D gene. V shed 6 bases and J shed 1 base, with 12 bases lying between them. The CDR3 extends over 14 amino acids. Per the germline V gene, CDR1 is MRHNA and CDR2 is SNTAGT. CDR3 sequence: CASSLEGGNTEAFF. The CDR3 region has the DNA TGTGCCAGCAGCCTGGAGGGAGGGAACACTGAAGCTTTCTTT.

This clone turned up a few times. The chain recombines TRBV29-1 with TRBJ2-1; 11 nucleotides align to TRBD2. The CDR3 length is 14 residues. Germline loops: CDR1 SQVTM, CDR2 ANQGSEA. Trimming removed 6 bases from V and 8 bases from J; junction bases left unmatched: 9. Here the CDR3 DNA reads TGCAGCGTCGGTACTAGCGGGGGCCGAGATGAGCAGTTCTTC. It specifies CSVGTSGGRDEQFF.

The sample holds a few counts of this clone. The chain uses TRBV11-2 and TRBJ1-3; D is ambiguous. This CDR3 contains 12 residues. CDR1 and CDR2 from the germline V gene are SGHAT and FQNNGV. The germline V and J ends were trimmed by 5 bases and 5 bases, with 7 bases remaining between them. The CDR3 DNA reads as TGTGCCAGCAGCCGTGACAGAAACACCATATATTTT. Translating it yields CASSRDRNTIYF.

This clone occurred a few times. CDR3 DNA sequence: TGTGCCAGCAGTTTAGGTCGGACCGGGGAGCTGTTTTTT. Amino acids: CASSLGRTGELFF. The chain uses TRBV28 and TRBJ2-2; D call uncertain. Between the trimmed V and J ends, which lost 2 bases and 5 bases, there was a span of 6 bases. Germline V CDR1 and CDR2: MDHEN, SYDVKM. The CDR3 sequence is 13 residues long. The complete variable domain, with remaining parts taken from reference TRBV28 and TRBJ2-2, reads DVKVTQSSRYLVKRTGEKVFLECVQDMDHENMFWYRQDPGLGLRLIYFSYDVKMKEKGDIPEGYSVSREKKERFSLILESASTNQTSMYLCASSLGRTGELFFGEGSRLTVL.

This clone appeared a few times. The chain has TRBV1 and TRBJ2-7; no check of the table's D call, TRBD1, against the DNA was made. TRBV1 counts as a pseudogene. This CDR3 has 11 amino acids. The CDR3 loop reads CTSSLTYEQYF. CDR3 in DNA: TGCACCAGCAGCCTCACCTACGAGCAGTACTTC.

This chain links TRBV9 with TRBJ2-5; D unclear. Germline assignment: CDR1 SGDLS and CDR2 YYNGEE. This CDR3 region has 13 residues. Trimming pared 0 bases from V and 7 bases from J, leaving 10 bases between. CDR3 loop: CASSVGPSGTQYF. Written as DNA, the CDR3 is TGTGCCAGCAGCGTAGGTCCGAGTGGGACCCAGTACTTC.

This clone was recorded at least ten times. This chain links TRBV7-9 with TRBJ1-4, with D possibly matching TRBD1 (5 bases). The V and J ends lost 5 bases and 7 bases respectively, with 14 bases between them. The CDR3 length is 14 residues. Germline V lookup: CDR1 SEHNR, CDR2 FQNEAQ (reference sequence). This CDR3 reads CASSPRGGGEKLFF. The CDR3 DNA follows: TGTGCCAGCAGCCCCCGCGGGGGAGGTGAAAAACTGTTTTTT. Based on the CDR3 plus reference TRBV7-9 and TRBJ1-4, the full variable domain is DTGVSQNPRHKITKRGQNVTFRCDPISEHNRLYWYRQTLGQGPEFLTYFQNEAQLEKSRLLSDRFSAERPKGSFSTLEIQRTEQGDSAMYLCASSPRGGGEKLFFGSGTQLSVL.

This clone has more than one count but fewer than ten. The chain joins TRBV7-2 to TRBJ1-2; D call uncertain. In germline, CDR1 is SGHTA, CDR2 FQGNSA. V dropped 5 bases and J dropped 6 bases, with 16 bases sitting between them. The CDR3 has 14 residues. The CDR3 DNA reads TGTGCCAGCAGCGGAGGGCCTTATAGGGATGGCTACACCTTC. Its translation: CASSGGPYRDGYTF.